Below, 9 T cell receptor beta chains from the same sample are listed, as sequenced in a study of Graves' ophthalmopathy and Graves' hyperthyroidism. Amplification of the TCR beta CDR3 regions used RNA transcripts (as template). In the first round, RT-PCR was carried out with HTBI primers, and a multiplex PCR formed the second round. TCRdb analysed the multiplex PCR reads with MiXCR anew, one entry per CDR3 protein. This table holds about 24,000 distinct CDR3 sequences, about half found once. The material sequenced was peripheral blood. The source of these receptors is an adult woman with stable Graves' hyperthyroidism.

V and J are TRBV28 and TRBJ1-5; 8 bases fit TRBD1. The germline V gene has CDR1 MDHEN and CDR2 SYDVKM. With V trimmed by 10 bases and J by 2 bases, 4 bases remained unmatched. The CDR3 loop spans 13 amino acids. The chain's CDR3 is CATRGQGNQPQHF. The CDR3 DNA follows: TGTGCCACCCGGGGACAGGGCAATCAGCCCCAGCATTTT.

This clonotype was observed many times. DNA of the CDR3: TGCAGTGCTAGTCTTCGGGATGGGCAGTACTTC. Translation: CSASLRDGQYF. This sequence joins TRBV20-1 and TRBJ2-7, with D possibly being TRBD2 (5 bases). Germline assignment: CDR1 DFQATT and CDR2 SNEGSKA (reference sequence). The length of the CDR3 is 11 residues. V was trimmed by 3 bases and J by 9 bases, leaving 12 bases between them.

In DNA, the CDR3 is TGTGCCAGCAGTGAATCCCTAGAGCGGGATTGGGGCACAGATACGCAGTATTTT. Protein sequence: CASSESLERDWGTDTQYF. The chain couples TRBV25-1 to TRBJ2-3, with 7 bases aligning to TRBD2. The CDR3 is 18 amino acids. Germline assignment: CDR1 MGHDK and CDR2 SYGVNS. Trimming at V came to 1 base and at J to 1 base, leaving 11 bases not matched to a gene.

This clonotype is categorized as medium-sized. V and J are TRBV2 and TRBJ2-3; TRBD1 matches 9 bases. V lost 3 bases, J lost 4 bases, and 8 bases stayed unmatched. CDR1 is SNHLY and CDR2 is FYNNEI in the germline V gene. The CDR3 loop spans 16 amino acids. Here the CDR3 DNA reads TGTGCCAGCAGTGATCGGACAGGGGTTCTTGCAGATACGCAGTATTTT. It encodes CASSDRTGVLADTQYF.

This clonotype showed up many times. The chain employs TRBV29-1 and TRBJ2-1; 8 bases are shared with TRBD2. The V and J ends lost 1 base and 3 bases, in that order; junction bases with no gene match: 5. The CDR3 loop spans 15 amino acids. Per the germline V gene, CDR1 is SQVTM and CDR2 is ANQGSEA. CDR3 sequence (DNA): TGCAGCGTTGAAGGAATACTAGCGGACTACAATGAGCAGTTCTTC. Encoded protein: CSVEGILADYNEQFF.

The rearrangement links TRBV10-3 to TRBJ2-3; the match to TRBD2 covers 9 bases. The V gene end was trimmed by 4 bases and the J gene end by 0 bases; junction bases not matched to a gene: 2. The CDR3 totals 15 residues. The V gene's germline CDR1 is ENHRY and CDR2 SYGVKD. CDR3 DNA: TGTGCCATCAGTGGAACTAGCGGGAGCACAGATACGCAGTATTTT. This gives the protein CAISGTSGSTDTQYF.

Remarks on this clonotype: The junction departs from the called germline gene at one end, perhaps through a read error. The chain carries TRBV19 and TRBJ2-3; possibly TRBD2 for D (6 bases). The CDR3 is 15 amino acids. CDR1 is LNHDA, CDR2 SQIVND, per germline (reference sequence). In nucleotides, the CDR3 is TGCGCCAGTAGAATTTGGGGAGGAAGCACGGATACGCAGTATTTT. Translating it yields CASRIWGGSTDTQYF.

The V call is TRBV25-1, the J call TRBJ2-1, with 10 nucleotides matching TRBD2. The CDR3 extends over 16 amino acids. Germline values: CDR1 MGHDK, CDR2 SYGVNS. Trimming took 6 bases from V and 2 from J; bases not matched to a gene: 7. CDR3: CASSRASGSPYNEQFF. The DNA of the CDR3 is TGTGCCAGCAGCCGGGCTAGCGGGAGCCCCTACAATGAGCAGTTCTTC.

The genes are TRBV7-8 and TRBJ2-5; D may be TRBD2 (6 bases). V lost 1 base, J lost 7 bases, and 10 bases lay in between. CDR3 length: 13 amino acids. CDR1 and CDR2 from the germline V gene are SGHVS and FQNEAQ. The CDR3 DNA follows: TGTGCCAGCAGCTTAGGGGGGGTAGGGACCCAGTACTTC. Protein: CASSLGGVGTQYF.